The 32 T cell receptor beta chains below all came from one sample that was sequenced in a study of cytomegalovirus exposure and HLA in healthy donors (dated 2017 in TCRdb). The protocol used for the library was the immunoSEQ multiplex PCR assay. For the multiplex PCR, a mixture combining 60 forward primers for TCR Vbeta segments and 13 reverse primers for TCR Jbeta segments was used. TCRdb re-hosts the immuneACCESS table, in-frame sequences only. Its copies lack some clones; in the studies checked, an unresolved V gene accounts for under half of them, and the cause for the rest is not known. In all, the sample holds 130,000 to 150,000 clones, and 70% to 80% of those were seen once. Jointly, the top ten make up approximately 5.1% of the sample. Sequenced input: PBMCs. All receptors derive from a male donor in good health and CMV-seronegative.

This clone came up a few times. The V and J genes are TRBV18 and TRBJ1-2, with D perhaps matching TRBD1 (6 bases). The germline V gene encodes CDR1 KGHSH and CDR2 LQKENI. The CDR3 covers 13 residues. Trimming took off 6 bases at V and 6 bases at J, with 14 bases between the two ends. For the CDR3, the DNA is TGTGCCAGCTCCACAGGGAAATCGGATGGCTACACCTTC. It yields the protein CASSTGKSDGYTF.

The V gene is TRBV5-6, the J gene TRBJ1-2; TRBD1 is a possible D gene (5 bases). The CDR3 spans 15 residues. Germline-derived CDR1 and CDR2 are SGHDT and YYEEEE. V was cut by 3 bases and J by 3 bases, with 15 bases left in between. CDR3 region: CASSSPYRRDYGYTF. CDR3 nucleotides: TGTGCCAGCAGCTCACCCTACAGGAGGGACTATGGCTACACCTTC.

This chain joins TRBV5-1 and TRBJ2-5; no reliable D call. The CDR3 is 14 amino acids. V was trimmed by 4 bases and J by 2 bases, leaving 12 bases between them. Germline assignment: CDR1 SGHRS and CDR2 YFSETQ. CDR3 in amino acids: CASSAGAGQETQYF. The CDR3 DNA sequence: TGCGCCAGCAGCGCTGGAGCCGGGCAAGAGACCCAGTACTTC.

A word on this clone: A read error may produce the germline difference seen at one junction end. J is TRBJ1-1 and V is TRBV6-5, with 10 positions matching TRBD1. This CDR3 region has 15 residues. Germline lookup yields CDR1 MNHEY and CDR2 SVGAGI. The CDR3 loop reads CAGSYRTGGNTEAFF. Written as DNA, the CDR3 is TGTGCCGGCAGTTACCGGACAGGGGGGAACACTGAAGCTTTCTTT.

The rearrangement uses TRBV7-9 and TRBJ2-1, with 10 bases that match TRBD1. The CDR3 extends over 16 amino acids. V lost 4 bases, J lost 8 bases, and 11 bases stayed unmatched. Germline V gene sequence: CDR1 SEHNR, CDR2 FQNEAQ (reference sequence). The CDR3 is CASSSASWDRGHEQFF. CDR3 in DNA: TGTGCCAGCAGCTCCGCATCCTGGGACAGGGGTCATGAGCAGTTCTTC.

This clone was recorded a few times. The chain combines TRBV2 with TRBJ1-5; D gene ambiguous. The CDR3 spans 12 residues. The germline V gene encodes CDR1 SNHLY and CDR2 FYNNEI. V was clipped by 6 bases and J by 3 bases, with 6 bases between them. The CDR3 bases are TGTGCCAGCAGACAAGTCAATCAGCCCCAGCATTTT. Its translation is CASRQVNQPQHF.

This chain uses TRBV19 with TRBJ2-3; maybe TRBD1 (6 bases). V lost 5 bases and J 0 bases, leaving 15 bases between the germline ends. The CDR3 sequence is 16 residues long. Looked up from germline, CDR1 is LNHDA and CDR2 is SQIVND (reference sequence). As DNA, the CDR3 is TGTGCCAGTAGTCCCAGAGGGACAACTAGCACAGATACGCAGTATTTT. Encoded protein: CASSPRGTTSTDTQYF.

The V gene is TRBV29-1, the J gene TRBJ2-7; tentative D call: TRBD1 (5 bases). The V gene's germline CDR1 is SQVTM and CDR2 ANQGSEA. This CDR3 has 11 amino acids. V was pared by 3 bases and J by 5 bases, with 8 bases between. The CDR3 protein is CSVDKGNEQYF. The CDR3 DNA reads TGCAGCGTTGACAAGGGGAACGAGCAGTACTTC.

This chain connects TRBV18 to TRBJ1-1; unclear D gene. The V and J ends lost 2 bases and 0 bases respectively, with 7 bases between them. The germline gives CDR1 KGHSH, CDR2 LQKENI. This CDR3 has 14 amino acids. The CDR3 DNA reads TGTGCCAGCTCACCAGCGGGAATGAACACTGAAGCTTTCTTT. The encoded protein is CASSPAGMNTEAFF.

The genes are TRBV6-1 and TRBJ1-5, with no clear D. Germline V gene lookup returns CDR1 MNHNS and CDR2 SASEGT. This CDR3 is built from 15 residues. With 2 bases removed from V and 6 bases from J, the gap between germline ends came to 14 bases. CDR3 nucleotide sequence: TGTGCCAGCAGTGAACGGGGAAGTAGAGCTCAGCCCCAGCATTTT. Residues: CASSERGSRAQPQHF.

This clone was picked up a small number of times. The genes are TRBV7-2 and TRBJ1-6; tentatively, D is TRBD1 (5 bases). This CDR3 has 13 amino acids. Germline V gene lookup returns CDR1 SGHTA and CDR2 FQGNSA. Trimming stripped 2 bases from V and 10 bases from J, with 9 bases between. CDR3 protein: CASSLLEGSPLHF. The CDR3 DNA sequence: TGTGCCAGCAGCTTACTGGAGGGGTCACCCCTCCACTTT.

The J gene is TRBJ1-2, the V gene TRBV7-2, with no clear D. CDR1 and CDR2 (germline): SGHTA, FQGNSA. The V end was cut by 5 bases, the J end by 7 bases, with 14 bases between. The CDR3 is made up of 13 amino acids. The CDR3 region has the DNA TGTGCCAGCAGCCGAGAAGGCGGTTCTGGCTACACCTTC. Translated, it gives CASSREGGSGYTF.

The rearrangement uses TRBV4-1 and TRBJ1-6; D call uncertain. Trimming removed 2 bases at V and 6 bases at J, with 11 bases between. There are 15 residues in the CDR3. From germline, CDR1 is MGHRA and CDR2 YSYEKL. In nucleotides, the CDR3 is TGCGCCAGCAGCCAACGAGGGTTGATTAATTCACCCCTCCACTTT. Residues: CASSQRGLINSPLHF.

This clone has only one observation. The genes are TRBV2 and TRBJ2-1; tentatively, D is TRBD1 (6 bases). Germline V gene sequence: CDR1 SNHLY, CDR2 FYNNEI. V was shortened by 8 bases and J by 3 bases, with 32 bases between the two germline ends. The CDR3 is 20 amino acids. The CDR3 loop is CASSRTGTVRGNSFYNEQFF. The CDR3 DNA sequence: TGTGCCAGCTCTAGAACAGGGACGGTTCGGGGTAATTCCTTCTACAATGAGCAGTTCTTC.

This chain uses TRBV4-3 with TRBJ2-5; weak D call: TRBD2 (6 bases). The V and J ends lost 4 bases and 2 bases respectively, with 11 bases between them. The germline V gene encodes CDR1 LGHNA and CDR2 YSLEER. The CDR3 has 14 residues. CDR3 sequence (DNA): TGCGCCAGCAGCCGGTTAGGAGGGCAAGAGACCCAGTACTTC. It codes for CASSRLGGQETQYF.

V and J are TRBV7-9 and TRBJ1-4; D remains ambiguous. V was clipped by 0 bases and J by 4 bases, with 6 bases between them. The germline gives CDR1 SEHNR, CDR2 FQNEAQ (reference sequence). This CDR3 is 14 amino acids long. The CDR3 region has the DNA TGTGCCAGCAGCTTAGCTCCGAGTAATGAAAAACTGTTTTTT. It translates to CASSLAPSNEKLFF.

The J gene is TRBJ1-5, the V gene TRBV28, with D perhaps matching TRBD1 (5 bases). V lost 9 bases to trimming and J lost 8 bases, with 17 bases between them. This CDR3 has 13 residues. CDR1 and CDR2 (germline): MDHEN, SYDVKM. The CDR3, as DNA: TGTGCCAGTAGACGTACGGAGGGGAAGCCCCAGCATTTT. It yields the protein CASRRTEGKPQHF.

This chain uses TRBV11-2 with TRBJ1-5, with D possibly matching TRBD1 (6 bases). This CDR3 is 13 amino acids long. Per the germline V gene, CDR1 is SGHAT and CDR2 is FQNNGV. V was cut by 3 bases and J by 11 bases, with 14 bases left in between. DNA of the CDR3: TGTGCCAGCAGCTTGAGGGGGAGAGATACCCAGCATTTT. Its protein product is CASSLRGRDTQHF. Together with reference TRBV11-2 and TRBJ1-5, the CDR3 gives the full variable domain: EAGVAQSPRYKIIEKRQSVAFWCNPISGHATLYWYQQILGQGPKLLIQFQNNGVVDDSQLPKDRFSAERLKGVDSTLKIQPAKLEDSAVYLCASSLRGRDTQHFGDGTRLSIL.

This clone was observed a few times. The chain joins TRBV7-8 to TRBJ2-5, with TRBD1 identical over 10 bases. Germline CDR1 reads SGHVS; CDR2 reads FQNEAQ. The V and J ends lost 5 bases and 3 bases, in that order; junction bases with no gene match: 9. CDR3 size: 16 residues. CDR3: CASSPSRGTGEETQYF. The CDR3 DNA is TGTGCCAGCAGCCCCTCCCGGGGGACAGGGGAAGAGACCCAGTACTTC.

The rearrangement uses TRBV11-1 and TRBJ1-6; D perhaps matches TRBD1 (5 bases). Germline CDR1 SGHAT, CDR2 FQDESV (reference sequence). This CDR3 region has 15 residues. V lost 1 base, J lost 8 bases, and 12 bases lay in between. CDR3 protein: CASSLGGTGDSPLHF. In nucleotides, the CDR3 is TGTGCCAGCAGCTTAGGTGGGACTGGGGATTCACCCCTCCACTTT.

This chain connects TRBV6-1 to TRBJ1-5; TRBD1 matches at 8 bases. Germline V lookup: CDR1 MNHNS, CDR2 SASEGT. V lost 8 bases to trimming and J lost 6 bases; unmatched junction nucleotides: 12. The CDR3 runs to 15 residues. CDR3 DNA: TGTGCCAGCGGAACCGGGACAGGTGGAAGTCAGCCCCAGCATTTT. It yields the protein CASGTGTGGSQPQHF.

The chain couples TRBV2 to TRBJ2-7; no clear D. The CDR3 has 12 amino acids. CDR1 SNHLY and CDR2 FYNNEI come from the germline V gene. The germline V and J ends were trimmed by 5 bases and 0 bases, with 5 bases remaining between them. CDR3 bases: TGTGCCAGCAGTTCGAGCTCCTACGAGCAGTACTTC. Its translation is CASSSSSYEQYF.

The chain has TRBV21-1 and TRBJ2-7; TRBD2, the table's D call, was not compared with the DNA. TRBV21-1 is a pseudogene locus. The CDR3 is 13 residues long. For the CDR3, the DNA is TGTGCCAGCAGCAAATTCGCGGGCTACGAGCAGTACTTC. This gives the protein CASSKFAGYEQYF.

The CDR3 reads CASSLDPASYEQFF. The DNA for the CDR3 is TGTGCCAGCAGCTTAGATCCAGCTAGCTATGAGCAGTTCTTC. This chain links TRBV11-2 with TRBJ2-1; TRBD2 is a possible D gene (5 bases). The CDR3 spans 14 residues. Trimming left V 0 bases short and J 8 bases short, with 11 bases between. The germline V gene has CDR1 SGHAT and CDR2 FQNNGV.

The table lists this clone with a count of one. The chain's CDR3 is CASSIEGQGIYEQYF. CDR3 nucleotide sequence: TGTGCCAGCAGCATTGAGGGACAGGGTATATACGAGCAGTACTTC. The chain employs TRBV7-6 and TRBJ2-7, with 9 bases identical to TRBD1. This CDR3 has 15 amino acids. The germline V gene encodes CDR1 SGHVS and CDR2 FNYEAQ. The junction had 9 bases not matched to a gene; V was cut back by 5 bases and J by 4 bases.

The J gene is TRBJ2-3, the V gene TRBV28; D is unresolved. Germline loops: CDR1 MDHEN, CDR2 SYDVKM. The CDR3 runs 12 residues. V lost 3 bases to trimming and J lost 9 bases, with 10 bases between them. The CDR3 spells CASSLAVETQYF. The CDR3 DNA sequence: TGTGCCAGCAGTTTGGCGGTGGAGACGCAGTATTTT.

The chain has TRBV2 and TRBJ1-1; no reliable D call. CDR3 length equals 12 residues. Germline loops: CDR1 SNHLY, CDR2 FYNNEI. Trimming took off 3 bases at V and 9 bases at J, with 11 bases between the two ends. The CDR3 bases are TGTGCCAGCAGTGAGCGAACAGCCAAAGCTTTCTTT. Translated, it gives CASSERTAKAFF.

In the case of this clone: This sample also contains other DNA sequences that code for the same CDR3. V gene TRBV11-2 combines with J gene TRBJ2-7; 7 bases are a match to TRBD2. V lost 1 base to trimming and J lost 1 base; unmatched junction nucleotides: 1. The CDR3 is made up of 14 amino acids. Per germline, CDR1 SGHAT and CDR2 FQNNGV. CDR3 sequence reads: CASSLAGGSYEQYF. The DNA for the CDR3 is TGTGCCAGCAGCTTAGCCGGGGGGTCCTACGAGCAGTACTTC.

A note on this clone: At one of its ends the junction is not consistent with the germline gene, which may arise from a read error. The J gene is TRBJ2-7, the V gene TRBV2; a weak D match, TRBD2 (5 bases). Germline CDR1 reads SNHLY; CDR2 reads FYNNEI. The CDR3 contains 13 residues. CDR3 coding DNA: TGTGCCAGCAGTGTGGACCGCTTCGAAACGGAGGACTTC. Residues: CASSVDRFETEDF.

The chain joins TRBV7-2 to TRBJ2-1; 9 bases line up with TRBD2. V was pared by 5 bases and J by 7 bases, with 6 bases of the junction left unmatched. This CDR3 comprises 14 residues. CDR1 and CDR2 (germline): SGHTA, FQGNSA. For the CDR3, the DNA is TGTGCCAGCAGCAGGAGCGGGGGGCCTAATGAGCAGTTCTTC. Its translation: CASSRSGGPNEQFF.

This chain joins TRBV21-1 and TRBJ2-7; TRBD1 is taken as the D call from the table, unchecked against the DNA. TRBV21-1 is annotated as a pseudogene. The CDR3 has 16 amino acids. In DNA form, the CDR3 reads TGTGCCAGCAGCACAGGGCAGGGGGCGGAGGGGTACGAGCAGTACTTC. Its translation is CASSTGQGAEGYEQYF.

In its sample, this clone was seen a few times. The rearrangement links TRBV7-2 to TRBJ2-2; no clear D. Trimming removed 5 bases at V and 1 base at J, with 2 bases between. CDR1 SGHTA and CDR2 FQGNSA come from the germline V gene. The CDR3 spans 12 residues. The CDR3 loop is CASSRNTGELFF. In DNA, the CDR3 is TGTGCCAGCAGCCGGAACACCGGGGAGCTGTTTTTT.